The 12 T cell receptor beta chains reported below all come from one sample, sequenced in a study of T-cell reconstitution after alpha-beta-depleted transplantation in children. Unique molecular identifiers featured in how the TCRbeta library was prepared. MiXCR, applied by TCRdb to the PCR reads, yields one record per CDR3 protein. The data contain about 980,000 distinct CDR3 sequences, roughly 29% of them singletons. The sequencing here drew on PBMCs, mostly from graft donor cells, taken 360 days after TCRalphabeta/CD19-depleted stem cell transplant. The origin of the receptors is a boy younger than two who had a stem cell transplant for SCID, so the T cells may come from the graft donor.

V usage is TRBV25-1 and J usage is TRBJ2-7; possibly TRBD2 for D (5 bases). V lost 5 bases, J lost 5 bases, and 10 bases lay in between. Germline loops: CDR1 MGHDK, CDR2 SYGVNS. CDR3 length: 12 amino acids. CDR3 protein: CASSRGWNEQYF. DNA of the CDR3: TGTGCCAGCAGTAGAGGGTGGAACGAGCAGTACTTC.

The sample holds a few counts of this clonotype. This rearrangement joins TRBV27 to TRBJ2-7; TRBD2 might be the D (5 bases). V was pared by 2 bases and J by 9 bases, with 14 bases between. The CDR3 contains 13 residues. Germline V CDR1 and CDR2: MNHEY, SMNVEV (reference sequence). CDR3 protein: CASSLMPPEGQYF. Written as DNA, the CDR3 is TGTGCCAGCAGTTTAATGCCCCCAGAGGGGCAGTACTTC.

The chain carries TRBV12-3 or TRBV12-4 and TRBJ2-7; TRBD1 agrees at 7 bases. This CDR3 is built from 12 residues. V lost 5 bases and J lost 7; bases outside the gene matches: 5. CDR3 in amino acids: CASSPGGWEQYF. CDR3 nucleotides: TGTGCCAGCAGTCCAGGGGGTTGGGAGCAGTACTTC.

This clonotype was seen a handful of times. V is TRBV4-3 and J is TRBJ2-3; D is undetermined. V was clipped by 0 bases and J by 1 base, with 8 bases between them. Germline V gives CDR1 LGHNA, CDR2 YSLEER. This CDR3 has 15 amino acids. In DNA form, the CDR3 reads TGCGCCAGCAGCCAAGATAGGGCCCGCACAGATACGCAGTATTTT. This sequence encodes CASSQDRARTDTQYF.

The chain links TRBV24-1 to TRBJ2-7; a weak D match, TRBD1 (5 bases). The CDR3 consists of 14 residues. Germline-derived CDR1 and CDR2 are KGHDR and SFDVKD. V was trimmed by 4 bases and J by 0 bases, leaving 9 bases between them. CDR3 bases: TGTGCCACCAGTGAAGGACAAACCTCCTACGAGCAGTACTTC. Translating it yields CATSEGQTSYEQYF.

This clonotype was detected only a few times. This chain uses TRBV18 with TRBJ2-7; no clear D. Germline loops: CDR1 KGHSH, CDR2 LQKENI. V lost 2 bases to trimming and J lost 1 base, with 9 bases between them. CDR3 length equals 14 residues. The CDR3 sequence is CASSPSGQSYEQYF. The CDR3 bases are TGTGCCAGCTCACCATCCGGTCAGTCCTACGAGCAGTACTTC. The entire variable domain, with the rest obtained from reference TRBV18 and TRBJ2-7, is as follows: NAGVMQNPRHLVRRRGQEARLRCSPMKGHSHVYWYRQLPEEGLKFMVYLQKENIIDESGMPKERFSAEFPKEGPSILRIQQVVRGDSAAYFCASSPSGQSYEQYFGPGTRLTVT.

The V gene is TRBV6-2 or TRBV6-3, the J gene TRBJ2-1; TRBD1 aligns across 7 bases. The J segment lost 8 bases and the V segment lost 0 bases, leaving 10 bases of the junction unmatched. There are 16 residues in the CDR3. Looked up from germline, CDR1 is MNHEY and CDR2 is SVGEGT. The CDR3 sequence is CASSYSTDRPWDEQFF. CDR3 nucleotides: TGTGCCAGCAGTTACTCGACGGACAGGCCTTGGGATGAGCAGTTCTTC.

The V gene is TRBV19, the J gene TRBJ2-1; 9 bases are a match to TRBD1. CDR3 size: 15 residues. Germline CDR1 is LNHDA and CDR2 is SQIVND (reference sequence). The V and J ends lost 3 bases and 8 bases, in that order; junction bases with no gene match: 8. This CDR3 reads CASSMGQGLEHEQFF. The CDR3 DNA is TGTGCCAGTAGTATGGGACAGGGTTTGGAGCATGAGCAGTTCTTC.

This clonotype was counted between two and nine times. The CDR3 protein is CASTRTVVETQYF. CDR3 sequence (DNA): TGTGCCAGCACTCGGACGGTGGTGGAGACCCAGTACTTC. V usage is TRBV7-9 and J usage is TRBJ2-5; no reliable D call. The CDR3 extends over 13 amino acids. Germline CDR1 is SEHNR and CDR2 is FQNEAQ (reference sequence). Trimming removed 7 bases at V and 5 bases at J, with 14 bases between.

This chain connects TRBV28 to TRBJ1-4; TRBD1 matches at 11 bases. This CDR3 spans 15 amino acids. V shed 5 bases, J shed 8 bases, and the junction held 7 bases outside the gene matches. CDR1 is MDHEN and CDR2 is SYDVKM in the germline V gene. CDR3 loop: CASSTPGTGGEKLFF. The CDR3 region has the DNA TGTGCCAGCAGTACCCCGGGGACAGGGGGGGAAAAACTGTTTTTT. The variable domain in full, with the rest retrieved from reference TRBV28 and TRBJ1-4, is DVKVTQSSRYLVKRTGEKVFLECVQDMDHENMFWYRQDPGLGLRLIYFSYDVKMKEKGDIPEGYSVSREKKERFSLILESASTNQTSMYLCASSTPGTGGEKLFFGSGTQLSVL.

V usage is TRBV12-3 or TRBV12-4 and J usage is TRBJ2-4; D remains unclear. This CDR3 comprises 13 residues. The V end was cut by 1 base, the J end by 5 bases, with 6 bases between. This CDR3 is CASSLDRQNIQYF. CDR3 coding DNA: TGTGCCAGCAGTTTAGACCGTCAAAACATTCAGTACTTC.

The V and J genes are TRBV7-2 and TRBJ2-3; 8 bases agree with TRBD2. This CDR3 contains 15 residues. Germline V gene sequence: CDR1 SGHTA, CDR2 FQGNSA. V trimming: 4 bases; J trimming: 2 bases; junction bases outside the gene matches: 5. Here the CDR3 reads CASSYIAGFTDTQYF. CDR3 DNA sequence: TGTGCCAGCAGCTACATAGCGGGGTTCACAGATACGCAGTATTTT.